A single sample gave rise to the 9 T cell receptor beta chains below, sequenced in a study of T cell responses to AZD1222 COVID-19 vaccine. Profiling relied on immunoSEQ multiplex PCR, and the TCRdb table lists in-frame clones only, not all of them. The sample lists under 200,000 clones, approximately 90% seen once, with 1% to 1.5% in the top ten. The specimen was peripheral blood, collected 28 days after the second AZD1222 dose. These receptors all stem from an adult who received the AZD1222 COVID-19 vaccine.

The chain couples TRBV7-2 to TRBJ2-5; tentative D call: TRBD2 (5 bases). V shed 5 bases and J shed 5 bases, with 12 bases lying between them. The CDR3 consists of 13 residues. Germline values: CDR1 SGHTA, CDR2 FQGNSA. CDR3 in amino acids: CASSGGEGETQYF. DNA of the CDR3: TGTGCCAGCAGCGGAGGAGAAGGGGAGACCCAGTACTTC.

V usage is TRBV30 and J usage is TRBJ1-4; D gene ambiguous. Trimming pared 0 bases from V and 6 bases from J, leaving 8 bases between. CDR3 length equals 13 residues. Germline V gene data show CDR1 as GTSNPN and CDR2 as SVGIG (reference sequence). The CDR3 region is CAWSVAGYEKLFF. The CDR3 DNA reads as TGTGCCTGGAGTGTGGCAGGCTATGAAAAACTGTTTTTT.

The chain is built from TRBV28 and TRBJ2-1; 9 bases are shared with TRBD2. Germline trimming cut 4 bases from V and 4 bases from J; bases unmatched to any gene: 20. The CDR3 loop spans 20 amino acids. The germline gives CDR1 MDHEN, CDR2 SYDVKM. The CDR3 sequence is CASSSTRLAVPRGIYNEQFF. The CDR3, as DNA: TGTGCCAGCAGTTCCACTCGACTAGCGGTCCCCAGGGGTATTTACAATGAGCAGTTCTTC. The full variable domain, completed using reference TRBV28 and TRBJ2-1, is DVKVTQSSRYLVKRTGEKVFLECVQDMDHENMFWYRQDPGLGLRLIYFSYDVKMKEKGDIPEGYSVSREKKERFSLILESASTNQTSMYLCASSSTRLAVPRGIYNEQFFGPGTRLTVL.

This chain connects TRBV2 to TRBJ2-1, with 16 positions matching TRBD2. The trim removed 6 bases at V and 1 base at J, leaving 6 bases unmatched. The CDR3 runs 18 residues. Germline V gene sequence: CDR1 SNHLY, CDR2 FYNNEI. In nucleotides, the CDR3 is TGTGCCAGCAGCCCCGGGACTAGCGGGGGGGCGTCCTACAATGAGCAGTTCTTC. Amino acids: CASSPGTSGGASYNEQFF.

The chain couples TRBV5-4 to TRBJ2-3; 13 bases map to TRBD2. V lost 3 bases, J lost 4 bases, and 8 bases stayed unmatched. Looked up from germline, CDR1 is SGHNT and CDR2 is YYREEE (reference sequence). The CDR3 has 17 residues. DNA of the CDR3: TGTGCCAGCAGCTGGAGACTAGCGGGAGGAGGGGCAGATACGCAGTATTTT. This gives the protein CASSWRLAGGGADTQYF.

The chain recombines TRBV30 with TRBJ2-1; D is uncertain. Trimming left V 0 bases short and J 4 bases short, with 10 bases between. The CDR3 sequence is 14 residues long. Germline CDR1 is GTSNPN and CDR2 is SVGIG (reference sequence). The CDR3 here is CAWSVRVGYNEQFF. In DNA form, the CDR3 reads TGTGCCTGGAGTGTAAGGGTCGGTTACAATGAGCAGTTCTTC.

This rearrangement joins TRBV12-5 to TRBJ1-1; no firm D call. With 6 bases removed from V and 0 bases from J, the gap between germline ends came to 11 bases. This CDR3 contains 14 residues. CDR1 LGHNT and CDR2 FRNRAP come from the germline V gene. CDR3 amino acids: CASGPGRLNTEAFF. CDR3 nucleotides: TGTGCTAGTGGCCCCGGGCGGTTGAACACTGAAGCTTTCTTT.

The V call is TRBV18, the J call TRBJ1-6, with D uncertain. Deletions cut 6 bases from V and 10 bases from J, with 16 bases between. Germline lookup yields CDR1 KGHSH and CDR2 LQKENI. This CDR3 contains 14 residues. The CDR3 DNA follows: TGTGCCAGCTCGGCTGCGGAGGGAGGGTCACCCCTCCACTTT. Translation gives CASSAAEGGSPLHF.

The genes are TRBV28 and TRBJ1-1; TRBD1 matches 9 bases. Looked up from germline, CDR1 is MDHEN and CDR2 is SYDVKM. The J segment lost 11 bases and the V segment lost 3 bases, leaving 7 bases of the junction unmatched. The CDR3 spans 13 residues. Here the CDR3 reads CASSLFTGGKAFF. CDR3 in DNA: TGTGCCAGCAGTTTGTTCACAGGGGGCAAGGCTTTCTTT.